This T cell receptor beta chain derives from a study of shared clonotypes between healthy human individuals. Study results and caveats: The small donor group covered limited genetic and exposure diversity. Inspection by rarefaction showed sorted-subset sequencing to be incomplete despite large depth.

Original data processing: Junction-only immunoSEQ data arrived without quality scores, meaning filtering differed. Sequencing was performed with immunoSEQ multiplex PCR; in TCRdb, only in-frame clones are kept and a portion is missing. The V and J calls and the clone size are those of that table, but D and trimming were determined from the DNA. The sample holds 2 million to 2.5 million clones, approximately 94% seen once. The length of the CDR3 is 15 residues. V gave up 3 bases and J gave up 4 bases; unmatched junction bases: 7. Germline values: CDR1 MNHEY, CDR2 SVGAGI. With regard to this clone: The antigen is undetermined.

CD45RO-negative, CCR7-positively selected cells formed the naive CD8 fraction, excluding terminally differentiated effector memory CD45RA+ cells. The V gene is TRBV6-5, the J gene TRBJ1-2, with TRBD1 matching 8 bases. Material: naive CD8+ T cells from PBMCs. This receptor was identified in a man aged 18 to 29 in good health. Some clones in this sample may be carry-over from other donors' samples. The CDR3 loop reads CASSYLQGAAYGYTF. Here the CDR3 DNA reads TGTGCCAGCAGTTATCTTCAGGGGGCCGCCTATGGCTACACCTTC.